This entry features one T cell receptor beta chain sequence. Its antigen is unidentified. Sequenced with the Oncomine TCR Beta short-read assay was DNA taken from cultured CD4+ T cells. TCRdb re-called the PCR reads with MiXCR, one entry per CDR3 protein. The profile shows approximately 15,000 distinct CDR3 sequences, 40% to 55% of them singletons. This entry comes from a study of vaccination and CD4 T cells after COVID-19. Broader study findings: Only post-vaccination samples contained a median 86.3% of the reactive clones in convalescent patients.

In germline, CDR1 is SEHNR, CDR2 FQNEAQ (reference sequence). V lost 1 base to trimming and J lost 8 bases; unmatched junction nucleotides: 4. This CDR3 region has 13 residues. The sample's treatment: approximately nine-day PBMC culture with coronavirus spike peptide pools or control peptides (ViraFEST assay). V gene TRBV7-9 combines with J gene TRBJ1-2; 7 positions agree with TRBD1. The specimen comprised CD4+ T cells from blood, cultured in vitro, sampled before SARS-CoV-2 vaccination. The TCR originated in a human donor who had recovered from COVID-19. CDR3 nucleotides: TGTGCCAGCAGCTTAGGCAACAGGGGCGGCTACACCTTC. It codes for CASSLGNRGGYTF. Looking up the rest from reference TRBV7-9 and TRBJ1-2 gives the full variable domain: DTGVSQNPRHKITKRGQNVTFRCDPISEHNRLYWYRQTLGQGPEFLTYFQNEAQLEKSRLLSDRFSAERPKGSFSTLEIQRTEQGDSAMYLCASSLGNRGGYTFGSGTRLTVV.